The rows below give T cell receptor beta chains drawn from one sample of a study of T cells in Graves' hyperthyroidism and ophthalmopathy. TCRdb processed the multiplex PCR reads anew with MiXCR; each CDR3 protein has one entry. The table has roughly 800,000 distinct CDR3 sequences, approximately 40% seen once; the top ten hold 8.9%. Sequences were obtained from blood. These receptors were collected from a man in his late teens or twenties with Graves' hyperthyroidism. The conserved cysteine and the conserved F or W are not part of the CDR3 here.

j_gene: TRBJ1-4
v_gene: TRBV6-6
CDR3aa: ASSSSATNEKLF

j_gene: TRBJ1-2
v_gene: TRBV7-2
CDR3aa: ASSPVGTSGYYGYT

j_gene: TRBJ1-4
v_gene: TRBV3-1
CDR3aa: ASSQNSLNEKLF

j_gene: TRBJ2-5
v_gene: TRBV7-9
CDR3aa: ASSQDGVGGTYQETQY

j_gene: TRBJ2-2
v_gene: TRBV10-2
CDR3aa: ASSESIWRNTGELF

j_gene: TRBJ1-1
v_gene: TRBV5-1
CDR3aa: ASSLARQAPEVF

j_gene: TRBJ1-2
v_gene: TRBV25-1
CDR3aa: ASSESTVANYGYT

j_gene: TRBJ1-1
v_gene: TRBV19
CDR3aa: ASSPTQGWDTEAF

j_gene: TRBJ2-7
v_gene: TRBV13
CDR3aa: ASSPRRDGTYEQY

j_gene: TRBJ2-2
v_gene: TRBV19
CDR3aa: ASSIGANTGELF

j_gene: TRBJ1-2
v_gene: TRBV7-8
CDR3aa: ASSPRRVNYGYT

j_gene: TRBJ2-6
v_gene: TRBV6-5
CDR3aa: ASSQLSGANVLT

j_gene: TRBJ1-5
v_gene: TRBV12-3/TRBV12-4
CDR3aa: ASSPEGARAQH

j_gene: TRBJ1-1
v_gene: TRBV29-1
CDR3aa: SALDPGTEAF

j_gene: TRBJ2-7
v_gene: TRBV20-1
CDR3aa: SARDLRVDSNEQY

j_gene: TRBJ1-1
v_gene: TRBV7-8
CDR3aa: AWSGNTEAF

j_gene: TRBJ1-5
v_gene: TRBV7-2
CDR3aa: ASSLKLAAYEH

j_gene: TRBJ2-6
v_gene: TRBV7-8
CDR3aa: ASSLARSSGANVLT

j_gene: TRBJ2-5
v_gene: TRBV10-3
CDR3aa: AISDQGLRETQY

j_gene: TRBJ2-7
v_gene: TRBV15
CDR3aa: ATTRDRGQALRGEQY

j_gene: TRBJ2-5
v_gene: TRBV19
CDR3aa: ASRPEGGGETQY

j_gene: TRBJ1-6
v_gene: TRBV6-5
CDR3aa: ASAGNSPLH

j_gene: TRBJ1-4
v_gene: TRBV7-9
CDR3aa: ASSPGTGSVTNEKLF

j_gene: TRBJ1-1
v_gene: TRBV27
CDR3aa: ASSTGSGTEAF

j_gene: TRBJ1-3
v_gene: TRBV29-1
CDR3aa: SVDLDSGNTIY

j_gene: TRBJ2-7
v_gene: TRBV11-2
CDR3aa: ASSLDQDGVSYEQY

j_gene: TRBJ1-4
v_gene: TRBV5-1
CDR3aa: ASSSTGVNEKLF

j_gene: TRBJ2-2
v_gene: TRBV19
CDR3aa: ASSPRQGRIGELF

j_gene: TRBJ1-4
v_gene: TRBV5-1
CDR3aa: ASSSHDRAGEKLF

j_gene: TRBJ1-5
v_gene: TRBV2
CDR3aa: ASGSRTGASNQPQH

j_gene: TRBJ1-5
v_gene: TRBV10-3
CDR3aa: AQRGTGGQPQH

j_gene: TRBJ1-6
v_gene: TRBV14
CDR3aa: ASSQRDTMFTLH

j_gene: TRBJ1-2
v_gene: TRBV12-3/TRBV12-4
CDR3aa: ASSLHYGYT

j_gene: TRBJ2-5
v_gene: TRBV7-9
CDR3aa: ASDYQETQY

j_gene: TRBJ2-7
v_gene: TRBV2
CDR3aa: ASTQGSEYEQY

j_gene: TRBJ2-7
v_gene: TRBV7-2
CDR3aa: ASSATSGPPYEQY

j_gene: TRBJ2-6
v_gene: TRBV10-3
CDR3aa: AIGPESGANVLT

j_gene: TRBJ1-5
v_gene: TRBV2
CDR3aa: ASSDSGGMWPQH

j_gene: TRBJ2-7
v_gene: TRBV20-1
CDR3aa: SAPSYRGGEQY

j_gene: TRBJ2-7
v_gene: TRBV7-9
CDR3aa: ASSRGSDYEQY

j_gene: NA
v_gene: TRBV10-3
CDR3aa: ASRRSFLTPYEQY

j_gene: TRBJ2-7
v_gene: TRBV7-2
CDR3aa: ASSLGEHEQY

j_gene: TRBJ1-1
v_gene: TRBV29-1
CDR3aa: SVVQGGTEAF

j_gene: TRBJ2-7
v_gene: TRBV7-9
CDR3aa: ASSYLEGGNYEQY

j_gene: TRBJ2-6
v_gene: TRBV15
CDR3aa: ATSALGLSEGSGANVLT

j_gene: TRBJ2-7
v_gene: TRBV10-1
CDR3aa: ASSESTGPDYEQY

j_gene: TRBJ2-7
v_gene: TRBV7-8
CDR3aa: ASSSGTGLDEQY